Presented here are 2 T cell receptor beta chains from one specimen sequenced in a study of cytomegalovirus exposure and HLA in healthy donors. PCR was performed using 60 Vbeta and 13 Jbeta primers. Sequencing used immunoSEQ multiplex PCR; TCRdb keeps in-frame clones, though not all of them. The table shows approximately 150,000 clones, with approximately 79% occurring only once. Material: PBMCs. These receptors were taken from a man aged 40-49 years in good health and CMV-seropositive.

This clone was picked up a small number of times. The chain is built from TRBV14 and TRBJ2-3; TRBD2 matches 11 bases. The CDR3 contains 15 residues. J gave up 5 bases and V 2 bases, and 3 bases lay outside the gene matches. Germline lookup yields CDR1 SGHDN and CDR2 FVKESK. CDR3 sequence reads: CASSQPLAGVDTQYF. The CDR3 DNA is TGTGCCAGCAGCCAACCACTAGCGGGAGTAGATACGCAGTATTTT.

The rearrangement uses TRBV23-1 and TRBJ2-7; 11 nucleotides agree with TRBD1. TRBV23-1 belongs to the ORF category, with a function that is uncertain. This CDR3 has 15 amino acids. The V and J ends lost 7 bases and 6 bases, in that order; junction bases with no gene match: 11. This CDR3 reads CASTARTGGPPEQYF. Here the CDR3 DNA reads TGCGCCAGCACCGCACGGACAGGGGGCCCTCCCGAGCAGTACTTC.